This TCR beta chain was recorded in a study of blood T cell repertoires in COVID-19. Overall study: Specimens from acute and convalescent COVID-19 originated in the United States, Italy and Spain. Sources were T cells, B-cell-depleted T cells, or PBMCs; the material itself was cDNA or gDNA.

How the authors handled the data: Counts of nucleated cells, estimated from reference gene primer amplification, were obtained. Clones were read by immunoSEQ multiplex PCR, and TCRdb kept only the in-frame ones, dropping some. That table is the source of V, J and clone size, and D and trimming were worked out from the DNA. The repertoire holds about 98,000 clones, with approximately 82% as singletons. Germline V lookup: CDR1 SGHDT, CDR2 YYEEEE. The CDR3 spans 15 residues. V dropped 0 bases and J dropped 8; count of bases not matched to a gene: 7. Sequencing used peripheral blood. This TCR was recovered from a man between 60 and 70 years old with acute or convalescent COVID-19. The chain is built from TRBV5-6 and TRBJ1-4, with 7 bases aligning to TRBD1. The CDR3 DNA is TGTGCCAGCAGCTTGGCAGGGGGGCGCGGGGAAAAACTGTTTTTT. Protein: CASSLAGGRGEKLFF. Combining the CDR3 with reference TRBV5-6 and TRBJ1-4 gives the whole variable domain DAGVTQSPTHLIKTRGQQVTLRCSPKSGHDTVSWYQQALGQGPQFIFQYYEEEERQRGNFPDRFSGHQFPNYSSELNVNALLLGDSALYLCASSLAGGRGEKLFFGSGTQLSVL.